This TCR beta chain was recorded in a study of regulatory T cells in long-lasting Graves disease (dated by TCRdb to about 2021). For context, the study as a whole: Antithyroid drugs had been taken for less than 3 months by newly diagnosed Graves' disease patients. The study was registered as a clinical trial and conducted in China. Persistent Graves' disease patients were compared with newly diagnosed Graves' disease patients by peripheral blood TCR sequencing and RNA sequencing. A total of about 35 samples underwent TCR sequencing, from 13 patients with persistent Graves' disease and approximately 20 patients with newly diagnosed Graves' disease. Results the study describes overall, beyond this receptor: Only peripheral blood was studied, because thyroid tissue, the primary lesion, was inaccessible. TRBV28, TRBJ1-2 and TRBJ2-5 were preferentially used in persistent disease, while TRBV20-1 and TRBJ2-1 were favored in newly diagnosed disease. Lower TCR Shannon entropy and fewer highly expanded clones were observed in persistent Graves' disease patients than in newly diagnosed patients, which suggested clonal expansion. The authors acknowledged the small sample size as a limitation that may reduce accuracy. Only the TCR beta chain was sequenced and analyzed. A larger number of public clonotypes was shared among persistent patients (2,741) than among newly diagnosed patients (approximately 1,000).

The time point label, as the study defines it: newly diagnosed GD, antithyroid drugs for less than 3 months. For both TCR sequencing and RNA sequencing, RNA was extracted from PBMCs in TRIzol. The diagnosis of Graves' disease was made according to American Thyroid Association guidelines. The patients came from an endocrinology department in Xi'an, China. Each patient gave about 8.1 milliliters of peripheral blood, collected in an EDTA anticoagulant tube. PBMCs were isolated by Ficoll Paque Plus density gradient separation without further T cell sorting. An Agilent 2100 Bioanalyzer and agarose gel were used to check RNA quality, while a NanoDrop 2000 measured RNA concentration. As encoded in the germline V gene (reference sequence), CDR1 is LGHDT while CDR2 is YNNKEL. Counted from cysteine to phenylalanine, this CDR3 has 15 amino acids. Just the 45-base CDR3 DNA is kept, in frame starting at base 1. The junction shows trimming of 4 bases on V and 4 bases on J, plus 16 bases between the germline ends.

In its sample, this clonotype was seen many times. The clone's antigen remains unknown. The sample holds no much larger clone one base away, and base qualities are not on file. The library was obtained by multiplex PCR. The sequencer listed for this sample is Illumina HiSeq 4000. iRepertoire HTBI primers and Arm-PCR amplification of CDR3 regions were used to construct TCR beta libraries. PCR products were gel purified before sequencing. As for the authors' bioinformatics: Gene usage analysis of CDR3 amino acid clonotypes relied on the approximately 60 TRBV and 15 or so TRBJ segments identified across samples. COPE and FqMerger were used to merge filtered high-quality paired reads into contigs. Contigs were aligned with BLAST to IMGT TRBV, TRBD and TRBJ reference genes, and CDR3 was defined per IMGT. Highly expanded clones were defined as clonotypes with a frequency above 0.1%. Shannon entropy was used to measure repertoire diversity, and the Gini coefficient was used to measure V-J evenness. Public clonotypes were defined as clonotypes shared by more than one individual. TCRdb took the public reads, trimmed them with fastp at Q25, ran MiXCR for clone calling and kept in-frame beta chains. CDR3 protein duplicates are merged, each entry listing the most common genes and DNA. TCRdb, not the authors, supplied the V and J calls. Recorded for this sample are more than 300,000 distinct CDR3 sequences; about a sixth of them occurred a single time. Around 21% of the sample belongs to the ten largest clones.

Separately, the same data were catalogued under a study of T cells in Graves' hyperthyroidism and ophthalmopathy. As noted in the second study: Stable Graves' hyperthyroidism was defined as no progression to ophthalmopathy during 18 months of follow-up. Hyperthyroidism patients were aged 18 to 65 years and newly diagnosed, with disease duration of less than 2 months. Any patient with an uncontrolled infection, another autoimmune disease, pregnancy or lactation was excluded. Diagnoses were established on the basis of clinical symptoms, serum thyroxine and TRAb, thyroid ultrasound, and orbital computed tomography. A first-round RT-PCR of the TCR CDR3 used the HTBI primer set with the Qiagen OneStep RT-PCR kit. Most expanded thyroid clonotypes (frequency above 0.001) were also found in blood, which suggests that blood repertoires may mirror thyroid immune responses. In cross-validation, a model built on a 13 V-J signature told ophthalmopathy apart from stable hyperthyroidism with 85% to 90% sensitivity and about 81% specificity, and in testing the same model reached 80%/75%. In validation, progression to ophthalmopathy was predicted by the model with nearly 71% sensitivity and nearly 75% specificity, a median of 6.5 months before onset. A discovery cohort of about a hundred patients, roughly 43 with Graves' ophthalmopathy and fewer than 65 with stable Graves' hyperthyroidism, was used to find distinguishing TCR V-J signatures. Prospective prediction of ophthalmopathy was tested in an independent validation cohort of some 19 hyperthyroidism patients and some 17 patients who later progressed to ophthalmopathy. The approximately 90 discovery patients were randomly split 7:3 into training and test sets. The study also compared thyroid tissue and blood T-cell repertoires from several Graves' hyperthyroidism patients. After blood sampling, hyperthyroidism patients were treated with methimazole at a starting dose of 30 mg daily, and ophthalmopathy patients were treated with high-dose intravenous methylprednisolone. The libraries were constructed in a second round of multiplex PCR and then size-selected and purified. Paired-end sequencing of the libraries was performed with 100 bp reads on an Illumina HiSeq2000. SOAPnuke was used to process the raw data, removing reads that contained adapters or uncalled bases, had a mean Phred below 15, or lacked an exact match to the constant primer or identifier. High-quality paired reads were merged with COPE v1.2.5, and unique nucleotide sequences were defined as clonotypes. Clonotypes were aligned to IMGT TRBV, TRBD and TRBJ reference segments using MiTCR v1.1. Analysis was restricted to V-J combinations with a frequency above 0.0001, which covered roughly 99% of repertoires. A TCS score was defined as the ratio of F50 (clonal expansion) to E x V (chaos), with BLOSUM62-based TCRdist applied between CDR3 peptides within each V-J. Welch's t-statistics and random forest reduced fewer than 550 V-J features to roughly 13, which were used in a naive Bayes classifier (R e1071). Sample size was not statistically predetermined, and investigators were not blinded to group allocation. The paper reports TCR Vbeta CDR3 sequencing of 140 or so peripheral blood samples: under 45 ophthalmopathy, fewer than 85 hyperthyroidism and some 17 progressor patients.

Recombination joined TRBV3-1 with TRBJ1-2; the D gene identity is not certain. This material consisted of peripheral blood mononuclear cells (PBMCs), taken at new diagnosis, from a patient treated with antithyroid drugs. The receptor was isolated from a woman between 18 and 29 years old with Graves disease. Donor details come from another sample of the same person, matched by shared clones. The DNA is TGTGCCAGCAGCCCCGGAACTGACCAATCCTATGGCTACACCTTC. This sequence encodes CASSPGTDQSYGYTF.